These 32 T cell receptor beta chains were all obtained from the same sample, sequenced in a study of blood T cell repertoires in COVID-19. TCRdb keeps only in-frame clones here, not all; method: immunoSEQ multiplex PCR. Of over 200,000 clones listed, more than 70% are singletons. The sequenced material came from peripheral blood. The source of these receptors is a woman in her forties or fifties with acute or convalescent COVID-19.

The rearrangement links TRBV7-9 to TRBJ2-7; D unclear. The CDR3 spans 13 residues. CDR1 and CDR2 (germline): SEHNR, FQNEAQ (reference sequence). Deletions cut 3 bases from V and 7 bases from J, with 13 bases between. The CDR3 DNA follows: TGTGCCAGCAGCTTCGACTCAGATGAAGAGCAGTACTTC. Its translation is CASSFDSDEEQYF.

The rearrangement joins TRBV27 to TRBJ1-2, with 8 bases lining up with TRBD1. The CDR3 loop spans 18 amino acids. J lost 4 bases, V lost 5 bases, and 18 bases had no gene match. Germline assignment: CDR1 MNHEY and CDR2 SMNVEV (reference sequence). For the CDR3, the DNA is TGTGCCAGCAGTCTCGCACCAAATAAACAGGGGGGTGGCTATGGCTACACCTTC. As protein: CASSLAPNKQGGGYGYTF.

V gene TRBV6-5 combines with J gene TRBJ2-5, with D tentatively TRBD2 (6 bases). Germline CDR1 and CDR2: MNHEY and SVGAGI. The CDR3 loop spans 14 amino acids. V lost 4 bases, J lost 2 bases, and 11 bases lay in between. As DNA, the CDR3 is TGTGCCAGCAGTTTAGGGGACTCACAAGAGACCCAGTACTTC. It codes for CASSLGDSQETQYF.

The J gene is TRBJ2-1, the V gene TRBV28; 10 nucleotides line up with TRBD2. The J segment lost 2 bases and the V segment lost 9 bases, leaving 7 bases of the junction unmatched. This CDR3 is built from 15 residues. CDR1 MDHEN and CDR2 SYDVKM come from the germline V gene. DNA of the CDR3: TGTGCCAGTCTGGCAGCGGGAGGGCCCTACAATGAGCAGTTCTTC. This sequence encodes CASLAAGGPYNEQFF.

The CDR3 is CASSDSYTRGLAGIKTHEQYF. The CDR3 nucleotides are TGTGCCAGCAGTGACAGTTATACCCGCGGACTAGCGGGAATAAAGACTCATGAGCAGTACTTC. The J gene is TRBJ2-7, the V gene TRBV27; 12 bases are shared with TRBD2. V lost 5 bases to trimming and J lost 7 bases; unmatched junction nucleotides: 27. Germline values: CDR1 MNHEY, CDR2 SMNVEV (reference sequence). The CDR3 has 21 residues.

The chain recombines TRBV5-8 with TRBJ2-1; possibly TRBD1 for D (6 bases). V dropped 0 bases and J dropped 8 bases, with 12 bases sitting between them. The CDR3 covers 14 residues. CDR1 is SGHTS and CDR2 is YDEGEE in the germline V gene. CDR3 loop: CASSLAQGWDEQFF. The CDR3 region has the DNA TGTGCCAGCAGCTTGGCCCAGGGGTGGGATGAGCAGTTCTTC.

This rearrangement joins TRBV19 to TRBJ2-7, with a possible D match to TRBD2 (5 bases). The length of the CDR3 is 15 residues. Germline V CDR1 and CDR2: LNHDA, SQIVND (reference sequence). Between the trimmed V and J ends, which lost 6 bases and 1 base, there was a span of 16 bases. CDR3 sequence: CASSARRTASYEQYF. For the CDR3, the DNA is TGTGCCAGTAGCGCGAGGAGGACTGCTTCCTACGAGCAGTACTTC. Full variable domain (missing parts from reference TRBV19 and TRBJ2-7): DGGITQSPKYLFRKEGQNVTLSCEQNLNHDAMYWYRQDPGQGLRLIYYSQIVNDFQKGDIAEGYSVSREKKESFPLTVTSAQKNPTAFYLCASSARRTASYEQYFGPGTRLTVT.

The chain recombines TRBV9 with TRBJ1-4, with D possibly TRBD1 on 5 matching bases. CDR1 SGDLS and CDR2 YYNGEE come from the germline V gene. Trimming pared 4 bases from V and 5 bases from J, leaving 12 bases between. The CDR3 totals 14 residues. As DNA, the CDR3 is TGTGCCAGCAGCCCACGGGGACTCAATGAAAAACTGTTTTTT. Its protein is CASSPRGLNEKLFF.

The CDR3 loop is CASRPQGNTEAFF. CDR3 in DNA: TGTGCCAGCAGGCCACAGGGGAACACTGAAGCTTTCTTT. This chain joins TRBV27 and TRBJ1-1, with D maybe TRBD1 (6 bases). The CDR3 has 13 amino acids. Germline V gene data show CDR1 as MNHEY and CDR2 as SMNVEV (reference sequence). V was trimmed by 6 bases and J by 1 base, leaving 9 bases between them.

The rearrangement uses TRBV18 and TRBJ2-3; 12 bases are shared with TRBD1. Unmatched junction bases numbered 0, after V lost 5 bases and J lost 0 bases. Germline V gene sequence: CDR1 KGHSH, CDR2 LQKENI. The CDR3 is made up of 15 amino acids. DNA for the CDR3: TGTGCCAGCTCAGGGACAGGGGGCAGCACAGATACGCAGTATTTT. Its translation: CASSGTGGSTDTQYF.

This chain uses TRBV29-1 with TRBJ2-3; 7 nucleotides match TRBD1. This CDR3 region has 14 residues. Germline V lookup: CDR1 SQVTM, CDR2 ANQGSEA. Unmatched junction bases numbered 9, after V lost 8 bases and J lost 1 base. In DNA, the CDR3 is TGCAGCCCCGGACAGGTTCGTGGCACAGATACGCAGTATTTT. Translation gives CSPGQVRGTDTQYF.

V and J are TRBV2 and TRBJ2-6; 8 nucleotides agree with TRBD1. The CDR3 has 16 residues. The V segment lost 7 bases and the J segment 0 bases; nucleotides outside the gene matches: 5. Germline V gene lookup returns CDR1 SNHLY and CDR2 FYNNEI. CDR3 in amino acids: CASTRQGLSGANVLTF. The CDR3 DNA reads as TGTGCCAGCACCAGACAGGGGCTCTCTGGGGCCAACGTCCTGACTTTC.

The chain couples TRBV6-5 to TRBJ1-6; D unclear. This CDR3 region has 12 residues. The germline V gene has CDR1 MNHEY and CDR2 SVGAGI. The V end was cut by 7 bases, the J end by 13 bases, with 14 bases between. Written as DNA, the CDR3 is TGTGCCAGCACCTCCTCGAGGAGCCCCCTCCACTTT. Amino acid sequence: CASTSSRSPLHF.

The chain links TRBV5-1 to TRBJ1-3; possible D gene TRBD1, 6 bases. This CDR3 is built from 15 residues. The V gene's germline CDR1 is SGHRS and CDR2 YFSETQ. The V end lost 0 bases, the J end lost 2 bases, and 9 bases lay between the germline ends. CDR3 amino acids: CASSLDRVAGNTIYF. CDR3 DNA sequence: TGCGCCAGCAGCTTGGACAGGGTGGCTGGAAACACCATATATTTT.

The table lists this clone with a few counts. V is TRBV4-2 and J is TRBJ2-7; possibly TRBD1 for D (5 bases). Trimming stripped 2 bases from V and 4 bases from J, with 6 bases between. Germline V gene data show CDR1 as LGHNA and CDR2 as YNFKEQ. This CDR3 is built from 12 residues. As DNA, the CDR3 is TGTGCCAGCAGCCAAACAGGTTACGAGCAGTACTTC. Translated: CASSQTGYEQYF.

J is TRBJ2-1 and V is TRBV10-3, with 9 bases fitting TRBD2. After removal of 3 bases from V and 9 bases from J, the junction contained 9 bases not matched to a gene. The CDR3 contains 15 residues. The V gene's germline CDR1 is ENHRY and CDR2 SYGVKD. The DNA of the CDR3 is TGTGCCATCAGTGATCCAGGCGGGAGGGCCGGTGAGCAGTTCTTC. Translated, it gives CAISDPGGRAGEQFF.

CDR3 amino acids: CASSFASGRAGRFF. The CDR3 bases are TGTGCCAGCAGTTTTGCTAGCGGGAGGGCCGGTAGGTTCTTC. This rearrangement joins TRBV27 to TRBJ2-1, with 12 bases matching TRBD2. CDR1 and CDR2 from the germline V gene are MNHEY and SMNVEV (reference sequence). The CDR3 extends over 14 amino acids. Trimming took 3 bases from V and 15 from J; bases not matched to a gene: 9.

This clone is a singleton in its sample. The J gene is TRBJ1-1, the V gene TRBV7-9; unclear D gene. The CDR3 is 13 amino acids. Germline values: CDR1 SEHNR, CDR2 FQNEAQ (reference sequence). V was cut by 4 bases and J by 10 bases, with 16 bases left in between. CDR3 sequence reads: CASSSSLGRGAFF. The CDR3 nucleotides read TGTGCCAGCAGCTCCTCCCTTGGGAGAGGAGCTTTCTTT. Supplemented by reference TRBV7-9 and TRBJ1-1, the full variable domain reads DTGVSQNPRHKITKRGQNVTFRCDPISEHNRLYWYRQTLGQGPEFLTYFQNEAQLEKSRLLSDRFSAERPKGSFSTLEIQRTEQGDSAMYLCASSSSLGRGAFFGQGTRLTVV.

The rearrangement joins TRBV19 to TRBJ2-1; 8 bases map to TRBD2. There are 16 residues in the CDR3. Per germline, CDR1 LNHDA and CDR2 SQIVND (reference sequence). V lost 2 bases to trimming and J lost 8 bases; unmatched junction nucleotides: 11. The CDR3: CASSIRGRPRGDEQFF. DNA of the CDR3: TGTGCCAGTAGTATACGCGGGAGGCCGAGGGGGGATGAGCAGTTCTTC. The full variable domain, with the rest looked up from reference TRBV19 and TRBJ2-1, is DGGITQSPKYLFRKEGQNVTLSCEQNLNHDAMYWYRQDPGQGLRLIYYSQIVNDFQKGDIAEGYSVSREKKESFPLTVTSAQKNPTAFYLCASSIRGRPRGDEQFFGPGTRLTVL.

The chain combines TRBV7-9 with TRBJ2-7, with D hard to call. There are 16 residues in the CDR3. CDR1 is SEHNR and CDR2 is FQNEAQ in the germline V gene (reference sequence). The V end lost 5 bases, the J end lost 0 bases, and 17 bases lay between the germline ends. The CDR3, as DNA: TGTGCCAGCAGCCTCCGCGGAGCCAAGAGCTCCTACGAGCAGTACTTC. Its protein product is CASSLRGAKSSYEQYF.

The chain employs TRBV7-9 and TRBJ1-1; D remains unclear. Deletions cut 5 bases from V and 2 bases from J, with 12 bases between. Per germline, CDR1 SEHNR and CDR2 FQNEAQ (reference sequence). The CDR3 consists of 14 residues. This CDR3 reads CASSPRLTNTEAFF. Here the CDR3 DNA reads TGTGCCAGCAGCCCACGACTCACAAACACTGAAGCTTTCTTT.

V is TRBV24-1 and J is TRBJ2-5; D perhaps matches TRBD2 (5 bases). Germline assignment: CDR1 KGHDR and CDR2 SFDVKD. V was trimmed by 5 bases and J by 1 base, leaving 13 bases between them. This CDR3 region has 15 residues. CDR3 sequence: CATSGTQRIQETQYF. CDR3 nucleotide sequence: TGTGCCACCAGTGGCACCCAGCGGATCCAAGAGACCCAGTACTTC.

This chain uses TRBV20-1 with TRBJ2-7, with 10 positions matching TRBD1. V shed 3 bases and J 7 bases; nucleotides not matched to a gene: 9. Germline V CDR1 and CDR2: DFQATT, SNEGSKA (reference sequence). The CDR3 loop spans 14 amino acids. The CDR3 bases are TGCAGTGCTAGTTGGGGACAGGGGTCGTTGGAGCAGTACTTC. Translating gives CSASWGQGSLEQYF.

J is TRBJ1-4 and V is TRBV9; D remains unclear. The V gene lost 0 bases and the J gene lost 3 bases, with 9 bases spanning the gap. CDR3 length: 15 residues. The V gene's germline CDR1 is SGDLS and CDR2 YYNGEE. The CDR3 bases are TGTGCCAGCAGCGTAGGATCTAGTCCTAATGAAAAACTGTTTTTT. Translating gives CASSVGSSPNEKLFF.

The rearrangement uses TRBV4-2 and TRBJ2-2; D unresolved. Between the trimmed V and J ends, which lost 0 bases and 6 bases, there was a span of 8 bases. The CDR3 is 14 residues long. The germline gives CDR1 LGHNA, CDR2 YNFKEQ. In DNA form, the CDR3 reads TGTGCCAGCAGCCAAGAAGCGCTTTCCGGGGAGCTGTTTTTT. It is translated as CASSQEALSGELFF.

The table lists this clone with a count of one. V is TRBV28 and J is TRBJ2-1, with 11 bases that match TRBD2. CDR1 MDHEN and CDR2 SYDVKM come from the germline V gene. The V segment lost 7 bases and the J segment 7 bases; nucleotides outside the gene matches: 6. The length of the CDR3 is 14 residues. The CDR3 DNA is TGTGCCAGCAAAGGACTAGCGGGTTGGAATGAGCAGTTCTTC. This encodes CASKGLAGWNEQFF.

The chain combines TRBV5-1 with TRBJ1-4; D is unclear. Germline CDR1 reads SGHRS; CDR2 reads YFSETQ. CDR3 size: 15 residues. Trimming shortened V by 0 bases and J by 4 bases, and 10 bases separated the two germline ends. In DNA form, the CDR3 reads TGCGCCAGCAGCTTGGTTGGGGAGATTAATGAAAAACTGTTTTTT. Translating it yields CASSLVGEINEKLFF.

The rearrangement uses TRBV25-1 and TRBJ2-7; tentative D call: TRBD2 (5 bases). V gave up 8 bases and J gave up 0 bases, with 17 bases separating them. The CDR3 loop spans 15 amino acids. The germline CDR1 and CDR2 sequences are MGHDK and SYGVNS. CDR3 in DNA: TGTGCCAGCCTAAAGAGGGCCGCGGGCTCCTACGAGCAGTACTTC. The encoded protein is CASLKRAAGSYEQYF.

V gene TRBV5-1 combines with J gene TRBJ1-2, with TRBD1 matching 8 bases. Germline-derived CDR1 and CDR2 are SGHRS and YFSETQ. The length of the CDR3 is 16 residues. V shed 0 bases, J shed 4 bases, and the junction held 8 bases outside the gene matches. The chain's CDR3 is CASSLGGAGGTYGYTF. In nucleotides, the CDR3 is TGCGCCAGCAGCTTGGGCGGGGCAGGGGGCACCTATGGCTACACCTTC.

The chain links TRBV27 to TRBJ2-5; a possible D gene is TRBD1 (5 bases). This CDR3 has 15 amino acids. The V end was cut by 6 bases, the J end by 5 bases, with 19 bases between. Germline V gene data show CDR1 as MNHEY and CDR2 as SMNVEV (reference sequence). CDR3 bases: TGTGCCAGCAGCCGTATCGGCAGGGTAGGGGAGACCCAGTACTTC. This gives the protein CASSRIGRVGETQYF.

The rearrangement links TRBV11-2 to TRBJ2-7; the match to TRBD1 covers 10 bases. With 5 bases clipped from V and 0 bases from J, the junction kept 4 bases outside the gene matches. CDR1 is SGHAT, CDR2 FQNNGV, per germline. This CDR3 is 15 amino acids long. This CDR3 is CASSRTGGGSYEQYF. The CDR3 DNA is TGTGCCAGCAGCAGGACAGGGGGGGGCTCCTACGAGCAGTACTTC.

V gene TRBV7-3 combines with J gene TRBJ2-1, with a tentative D call TRBD2 (5 bases). Trimming left V 4 bases short and J 8 bases short, with 18 bases between. The CDR3 totals 15 residues. Germline CDR1 is SGHTA and CDR2 is FQGTGA. CDR3 region: CASSYGITAFDEQFF. The CDR3 region has the DNA TGTGCCAGCAGCTACGGGATTACGGCTTTTGATGAGCAGTTCTTC.